Below are 9 T cell receptor beta chains sequenced from a single sample in a study of CD8+CD57+ T cells in acquired aplastic anemia. The sequenced patients had an expansion of CD8+CD57+ cells seen by flow cytometry. Genomic DNA was employed as the template in profiling TCR beta VDJ and CDR3. In TCRdb, the reads were re-called with MiXCR into one record per CDR3 protein. The table has 300,000 or so distinct CDR3 sequences, roughly 59% seen once. Material for sequencing was sorted CD4+, CD8+, or CD8+CD57+ T cells (not recorded which) from PBMCs. These receptors all stem from a human donor with aplastic anemia.

The chain couples TRBV10-3 to TRBJ2-3; 9 bases agree with TRBD2. V dropped 8 bases and J dropped 0; count of bases not matched to a gene: 6. Germline CDR1 reads ENHRY; CDR2 reads SYGVKD. The length of the CDR3 is 15 residues. This chain's CDR3 is CAIGKAGGSTDTQYF. DNA of the CDR3: TGTGCCATCGGAAAAGCGGGGGGAAGCACAGATACGCAGTATTTT.

The chain is built from TRBV10-3 and TRBJ1-1; D gene ambiguous. V was pared by 4 bases and J by 1 base, with 7 bases between. CDR3 length: 13 amino acids. From germline, CDR1 is ENHRY and CDR2 SYGVKD. The CDR3 reads CAISVSANTEAFF. In nucleotides, the CDR3 is TGTGCCATCAGTGTGTCAGCGAACACTGAAGCTTTCTTT.

This clonotype was picked up one time. The chain carries TRBV9 and TRBJ2-5, with 12 positions matching TRBD2. V lost 0 bases to trimming and J lost 3 bases; unmatched junction nucleotides: 0. The CDR3 extends over 15 amino acids. Germline CDR1 reads SGDLS; CDR2 reads YYNGEE. CDR3 region: CASSVGLAGEETQYF. CDR3 nucleotide sequence: TGTGCCAGCAGCGTAGGACTAGCGGGAGAAGAGACCCAGTACTTC.

The chain joins TRBV9 to TRBJ2-1, with 9 bases aligning to TRBD2. This CDR3 is 16 amino acids long. The germline V gene has CDR1 SGDLS and CDR2 YYNGEE. Trimming at V came to 2 bases and at J to 8 bases, leaving 11 bases not matched to a gene. CDR3 in amino acids: CASSVRPAGGGDEQFF. CDR3 DNA: TGTGCCAGCAGCGTTAGACCAGCGGGGGGCGGCGATGAGCAGTTCTTC.

This clonotype was counted between two and nine times. This rearrangement joins TRBV19 to TRBJ1-3; no reliable D call. Deletions cut 5 bases from V and 1 base from J, with 6 bases between. Germline V CDR1 and CDR2: LNHDA, SQIVND (reference sequence). The CDR3 runs 13 residues. CDR3 in DNA: TGTGCCAGTAGTTATGGGTCTGGAAACACCATATATTTT. This sequence encodes CASSYGSGNTIYF. The whole variable domain, remainder taken from reference TRBV19 and TRBJ1-3, is DGGITQSPKYLFRKEGQNVTLSCEQNLNHDAMYWYRQDPGQGLRLIYYSQIVNDFQKGDIAEGYSVSREKKESFPLTVTSAQKNPTAFYLCASSYGSGNTIYFGEGSWLTVV.

This chain connects TRBV7-9 to TRBJ2-3, with D possibly matching TRBD1 (6 bases). Per germline, CDR1 SEHNR and CDR2 FQNEAQ (reference sequence). CDR3 length equals 13 residues. Deletions cut 5 bases from V and 6 bases from J, with 12 bases between. CDR3 residues: CASSPGVTDTQYF. The CDR3 DNA sequence: TGTGCCAGCAGCCCAGGGGTAACGGATACGCAGTATTTT.

The chain uses TRBV7-8 and TRBJ2-7, with D perhaps TRBD1 or TRBD2 (5 bases each). The length of the CDR3 is 15 residues. The V and J ends lost 0 bases and 0 bases respectively, with 9 bases between them. Germline V gives CDR1 SGHVS, CDR2 FQNEAQ. This CDR3 is CASSLAGTASYEQYF. DNA of the CDR3: TGTGCCAGCAGCTTAGCAGGGACGGCCTCCTACGAGCAGTACTTC.

This chain uses TRBV20-1 with TRBJ1-3; perhaps TRBD1 as D (5 bases). Trimming left V 7 bases short and J 0 bases short, with 13 bases between. In germline, CDR1 is DFQATT, CDR2 SNEGSKA (reference sequence). The CDR3 spans 14 residues. The CDR3 here is CSVEGAVSGNTIYF. The CDR3 bases are TGCAGTGTCGAAGGGGCGGTCTCTGGAAACACCATATATTTT.

In the case of this clonotype: One end of the junction fails to match germline, which may point to a read error. The chain is built from TRBV10-1 and TRBJ1-5; D is perhaps TRBD1 (6 bases). Germline V lookup: CDR1 WNHNN, CDR2 SYGVQD (reference sequence). The CDR3 contains 15 residues. In DNA form, the CDR3 reads TGTGCCATCCGCTTTGAGGGGGGCTCCTCTCAGCCCCAGCATTTT. Its protein product is CAIRFEGGSSQPQHF.